This T cell receptor beta chain was obtained from a study of blood T cell repertoires in COVID-19. Study details: PBMCs, B-cell-depleted T cells, or T cells were the source of the cDNA or gDNA that made up the material.

The data were produced by immunoSEQ multiplex PCR, yet TCRdb's version contains in-frame clones alone and is incomplete. In the table there are under 150,000 clones, approximately 86% of which are singletons. Germline V gene sequence: CDR1 SGHVS, CDR2 FQNEAQ. The CDR3 is 17 residues long. Unmatched junction bases numbered 3, after V lost 3 bases and J lost 1 base. Ages ranged from 18 to 89 years, with residence in about 24 US areas. What the recovered Cohort 3 donors had was two negative PCRs, clearance, or symptom resolution. Sequenced: PBMCs or T cells enriched from blood (not recorded which). The TCR was taken from a woman aged 50 to 60 who had recovered from COVID-19. V usage is TRBV7-8 and J usage is TRBJ2-2, with TRBD1 identical over 12 bases. The CDR3 here is CASSFRDRGLNTGELFF. The DNA of the CDR3 is TGTGCCAGCAGCTTTCGGGACAGGGGGCTGAACACCGGGGAGCTGTTTTTT.